Sequencing of this T cell receptor (delta chain) was carried out in a study of gamma-delta chains in newborns, infants, children. Looking at the study overall: Microbial exposure reportedly drives polyclonal innate γδ T cell expansion after birth.

TCRdb re-called clones from the reads using CATT. The sample shows nearly 5,500 delta-chain clones, around a sixth of them seen only once. By frequency in the sample, this clone is medium-sized (0.01 to 0.1%). This CDR3 is built from 15 residues. V was pared by 3 bases and J by 9 bases, with 12 bases of the junction left unmatched. Germline CDR1 and CDR2: GEAIGNYY and EKD. This clonotype was obtained from a child who was a newborn, infant or young child, either healthy, febrile or measles-vaccinated (not recorded which). This sequence joins TRDV2 and TRDJ1; TRDD3 matches at 10 bases. The sample taken for sequencing was blood. CDR3 in amino acids: CACDRWGIPPPQLIF. CDR3 in DNA: TGTGCCTGTGACCGGTGGGGGATACCTCCCCCACAACTCATCTTT.